The clone carrying this T cell receptor beta chain was recorded a few times. What it binds is unknown. TCRdb processed the 5' RACE reads anew with MiXCR; each CDR3 protein has one entry. This table has 150,000 to 200,000 distinct CDR3 sequences, about 6.2% appearing once. This sample was included in a study of T cells after yellow fever vaccination. Study conclusions and caveats: CD4 and CD8 compartments shared a small share of clonotypes.

Germline V gene data show CDR1 as SGHTA and CDR2 as FQGNSA. Deletions cut 2 bases from V and 2 bases from J, with 6 bases between. This CDR3 comprises 13 residues. This chain joins TRBV7-2 and TRBJ2-5; D gene ambiguous. The sequence was obtained from a man younger than 35 who received the YFV17D yellow fever vaccine. The sequences come from CD4+ T cells sorted from PBMCs, collected on the day of the first yellow fever vaccination. CDR3 protein: CASSLTRQETQYF. As DNA, the CDR3 is TGTGCCAGCAGCTTAACAAGACAAGAGACCCAGTACTTC.